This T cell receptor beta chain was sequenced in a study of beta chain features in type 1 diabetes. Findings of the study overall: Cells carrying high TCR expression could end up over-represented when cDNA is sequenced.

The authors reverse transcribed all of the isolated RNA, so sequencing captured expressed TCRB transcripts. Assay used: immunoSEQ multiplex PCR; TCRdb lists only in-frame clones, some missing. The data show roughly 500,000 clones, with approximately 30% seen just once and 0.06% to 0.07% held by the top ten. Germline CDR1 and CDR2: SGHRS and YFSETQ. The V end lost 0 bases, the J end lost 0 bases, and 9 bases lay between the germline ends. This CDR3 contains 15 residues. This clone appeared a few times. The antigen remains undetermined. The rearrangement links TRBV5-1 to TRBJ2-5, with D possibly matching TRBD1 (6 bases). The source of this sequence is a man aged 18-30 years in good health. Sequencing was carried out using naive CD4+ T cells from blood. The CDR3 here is CASSLVAGDQETQYF. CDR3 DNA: TGCGCCAGCAGCTTGGTGGCAGGGGACCAAGAGACCCAGTACTTC.